Listed here are 15 T cell receptor beta chains from one sample, sequenced in a study of T cells in Graves' hyperthyroidism and ophthalmopathy. The source material, RNA transcripts, was used to amplify TCR beta CDR3 regions. RT-PCR in the first round (using the HTBI primer set) targeted the TCR CDR3. TCRdb ran MiXCR on the multiplex PCR reads and lists one entry per CDR3 protein. The sample records 340,000 or so distinct CDR3 sequences, 21% being singletons. The sequenced sample consisted of blood. Source of these receptors: a woman in her forties or fifties with Graves' hyperthyroidism.

This clonotype appeared many times. The V call is TRBV5-5, the J call TRBJ1-1; perhaps TRBD1 as D (5 bases). V gave up 0 bases and J gave up 6 bases, with 9 bases separating them. The germline CDR1 and CDR2 sequences are SGHKS and YYEKEE (reference sequence). The CDR3 length is 13 residues. The CDR3 DNA reads TGTGCCAGCAGCTTGGACAGGATCTCTGAAGCTTTCTTT. As protein: CASSLDRISEAFF.

This chain uses TRBV28 with TRBJ2-1; TRBD2 matches at 11 bases. The CDR3 totals 16 residues. After removal of 4 bases from V and 7 bases from J, the junction contained 9 bases not matched to a gene. Looked up from germline, CDR1 is MDHEN and CDR2 is SYDVKM. The chain's CDR3 is CASSYIGTSGENEQFF. The CDR3 coding sequence is TGTGCCAGCAGTTATATTGGGACTAGCGGAGAAAATGAGCAGTTCTTC.

In its sample, this clonotype was seen many times. The chain links TRBV20-1 to TRBJ1-2; 7 nucleotides agree with TRBD1. V trimming: 1 base; J trimming: 5 bases; junction bases outside the gene matches: 1. Germline V CDR1 and CDR2: DFQATT, SNEGSKA (reference sequence). The CDR3 is 12 amino acids. The CDR3 is CSARVTGYGYTF. The CDR3 region has the DNA TGCAGTGCTAGAGTGACAGGGTATGGCTACACCTTC.

This chain uses TRBV11-3 with TRBJ2-2, with D maybe TRBD2 (5 bases). V lost 1 base and J 6 bases, leaving 21 bases between the germline ends. The germline CDR1 and CDR2 sequences are SGHNT and YENEEA. The CDR3 loop spans 18 amino acids. CDR3 residues: CASSLAGGGRRSPGELFF. As DNA, the CDR3 is TGTGCCAGCAGCTTAGCAGGCGGCGGGCGCAGGTCCCCCGGGGAGCTGTTTTTT.

The rearrangement joins TRBV20-1 to TRBJ2-3; the D is unclear. This CDR3 is built from 13 residues. The V end was cut by 3 bases, the J end by 2 bases, with 9 bases between. Germline CDR1 is DFQATT and CDR2 is SNEGSKA (reference sequence). The CDR3 DNA sequence: TGCAGTGCTAGCCTAGGGAACACAGATACGCAGTATTTT. As protein: CSASLGNTDTQYF.

In this sample, this clonotype turned up a few times. At one boundary the junction diverges from the germline segment, which might be a read error. The J gene is TRBJ2-7, the V gene TRBV10-3; 10 bases map to TRBD2. Germline V gene lookup returns CDR1 ENHRY and CDR2 SYGVKD. The CDR3 spans 16 residues. CDR3 sequence reads: CAISKSSGSGSYEQYF. The CDR3 nucleotides read TGTGCCATCAGTAAGTCTAGCGGGAGTGGCTCCTACGAGCAGTACTTC.

At least ten counts were recorded for this clonotype. This rearrangement joins TRBV7-2 to TRBJ1-1; D gene ambiguous. This CDR3 is 13 amino acids long. Looked up from germline, CDR1 is SGHTA and CDR2 is FQGNSA. Trimming took off 5 bases at V and 5 bases at J, with 12 bases between the two ends. CDR3 residues: CASSPFLETEAFF. CDR3 in DNA: TGTGCCAGCAGCCCCTTCTTGGAGACTGAAGCTTTCTTT.

This clonotype was recorded many times. The chain recombines TRBV28 with TRBJ2-7, with 7 bases matching TRBD2. The CDR3 runs to 14 residues. Germline CDR1 reads MDHEN; CDR2 reads SYDVKM. V lost 7 bases to trimming and J lost 4 bases; unmatched junction nucleotides: 10. CDR3: CASTSQGGSYEQYF. DNA for the CDR3: TGTGCCAGCACCTCCCAGGGAGGGAGTTACGAGCAGTACTTC.

This clonotype was observed at least ten times. The chain recombines TRBV12-3 or TRBV12-4 with TRBJ2-2; D possibly uses TRBD1 or TRBD2 (5 bases each). This CDR3 has 17 amino acids. V was clipped by 11 bases and J by 1 base, with 23 bases between them. The DNA for the CDR3 is TGTGCCGGACTCTCTTCAGGGTTCGGTTTGAACACCGGGGAGCTGTTTTTT. Protein: CAGLSSGFGLNTGELFF.

This clonotype was recorded at least ten times. The chain uses TRBV29-1 and TRBJ2-2; the D is unclear. Germline CDR1 SQVTM, CDR2 ANQGSEA. This CDR3 contains 14 residues. Trimming cost V 6 bases and J 0 bases, with 11 bases left between them. This CDR3 is CSVQTGANTGELFF. The CDR3 DNA sequence: TGCAGCGTGCAGACCGGCGCGAACACCGGGGAGCTGTTTTTT.

In this sample, this clonotype turned up a few times. The genes are TRBV6-6 and TRBJ1-1; unclear D gene. V was clipped by 2 bases and J by 0 bases, with 4 bases between them. In germline, CDR1 is MNHNY, CDR2 SVGAGI (reference sequence). The CDR3 sequence is 13 residues long. Here the CDR3 reads CASSYRVNTEAFF. The CDR3 region has the DNA TGTGCCAGCAGTTACAGGGTGAACACTGAAGCTTTCTTT.

This clonotype occurred many times. This chain joins TRBV2 and TRBJ2-5, with 9 positions matching TRBD1. Trimming at V came to 6 bases and at J to 3 bases, leaving 2 bases not matched to a gene. The length of the CDR3 is 13 residues. Germline-derived CDR1 and CDR2 are SNHLY and FYNNEI. This CDR3 is CASSRTGEETQYF. CDR3 DNA: TGTGCCAGCAGCAGGACAGGGGAAGAGACCCAGTACTTC.

The rearrangement uses TRBV20-1 and TRBJ1-5; TRBD1 might be the D (6 bases). From germline, CDR1 is DFQATT and CDR2 SNEGSKA (reference sequence). This CDR3 has 13 residues. V lost 6 bases to trimming and J lost 0 bases, with 9 bases between them. The CDR3 sequence: CSAGGFSNQPQHF. Here the CDR3 DNA reads TGCAGTGCCGGGGGCTTTAGCAATCAGCCCCAGCATTTT.

This clonotype was seen repeatedly, ten times or more. The gene calls are TRBV3-1 and TRBJ2-3, with a tentative D call TRBD2 (5 bases). Deletions cut 0 bases from V and 1 base from J, with 11 bases between. Germline V gene lookup returns CDR1 LGHDT and CDR2 YNNKEL (reference sequence). The CDR3 contains 16 residues. This CDR3 reads CASSQDRLAGTDTQYF. CDR3 DNA: TGTGCCAGCAGCCAAGATCGGCTAGCCGGCACAGATACGCAGTATTTT.

Remarks on this clonotype: With a much larger clone just one base away, this may be a read error. The rearrangement links TRBV30 to TRBJ1-2; D remains ambiguous. V was pared by 5 bases and J by 4 bases, with 11 bases between. The CDR3 has 12 amino acids. CDR1 is GTSNPN, CDR2 SVGIG, per germline (reference sequence). The CDR3 region has the DNA TGTGCCTGGGCATCGAAGCTCTATGGCTACACCTTC. The encoded protein is CAWASKLYGYTF.